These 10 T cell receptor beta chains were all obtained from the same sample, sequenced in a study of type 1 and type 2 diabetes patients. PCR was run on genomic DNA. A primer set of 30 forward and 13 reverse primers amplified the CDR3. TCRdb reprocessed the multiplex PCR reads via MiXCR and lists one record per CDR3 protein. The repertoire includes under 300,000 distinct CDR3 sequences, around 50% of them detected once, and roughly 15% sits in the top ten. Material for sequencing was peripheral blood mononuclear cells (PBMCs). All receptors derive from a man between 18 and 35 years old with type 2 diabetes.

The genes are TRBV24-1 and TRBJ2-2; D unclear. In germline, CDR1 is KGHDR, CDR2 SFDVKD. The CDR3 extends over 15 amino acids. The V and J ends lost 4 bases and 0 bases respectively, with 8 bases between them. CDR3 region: CATSDPRANTGELFF. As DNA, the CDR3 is TGTGCCACCAGTGACCCTAGAGCGAACACCGGGGAGCTGTTTTTT.

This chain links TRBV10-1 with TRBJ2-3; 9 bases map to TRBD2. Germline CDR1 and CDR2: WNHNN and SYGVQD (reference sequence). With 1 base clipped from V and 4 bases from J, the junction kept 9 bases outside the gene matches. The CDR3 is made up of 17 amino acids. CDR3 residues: CASSEYEDSGGPDTQYF. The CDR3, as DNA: TGCGCCAGCAGTGAGTACGAAGATAGCGGGGGACCAGATACGCAGTATTTT.

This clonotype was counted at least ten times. In DNA, the CDR3 is TGTGCCACCAGCAAGGGACTGAGCTATGGCTACACCTTC. Translated: CATSKGLSYGYTF. The chain has TRBV15 and TRBJ1-2; the D gene is possibly TRBD1 (5 bases). V dropped 4 bases and J dropped 4 bases, with 10 bases sitting between them. The CDR3 covers 13 residues. Germline V gives CDR1 LNHNV, CDR2 YYDKDF (reference sequence). Drawing the rest from reference TRBV15 and TRBJ1-2, the complete variable domain is DAMVIQNPRYQVTQFGKPVTLSCSQTLNHNVMYWYQQKSSQAPKLLFHYYDKDFNNEADTPDNFQSRRPNTSFCFLDIRSPGLGDTAMYLCATSKGLSYGYTFGSGTRLTVV.

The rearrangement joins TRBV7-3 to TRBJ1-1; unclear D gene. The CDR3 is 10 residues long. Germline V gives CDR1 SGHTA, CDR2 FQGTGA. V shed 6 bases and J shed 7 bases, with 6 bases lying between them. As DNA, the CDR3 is TGTGCCAGCAGGGGGTATGAAGCTTTCTTT. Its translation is CASRGYEAFF. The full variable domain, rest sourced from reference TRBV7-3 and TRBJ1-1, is GAGVSQTPSNKVTEKGKYVELRCDPISGHTALYWYRQSLGQGPEFLIYFQGTGAADDSGLPNDRFFAVRPEGSVSTLKIQRTERGDSAVYLCASRGYEAFFGQGTRLTVV.

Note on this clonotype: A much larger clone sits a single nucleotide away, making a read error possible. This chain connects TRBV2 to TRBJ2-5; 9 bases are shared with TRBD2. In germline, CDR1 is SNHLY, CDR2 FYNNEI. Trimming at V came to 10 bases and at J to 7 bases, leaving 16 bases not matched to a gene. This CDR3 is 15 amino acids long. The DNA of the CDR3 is TGTGCCATACTAACCGGGGTAGCGGGAGTAGGGACCCAGTACTTC. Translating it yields CAILTGVAGVGTQYF.

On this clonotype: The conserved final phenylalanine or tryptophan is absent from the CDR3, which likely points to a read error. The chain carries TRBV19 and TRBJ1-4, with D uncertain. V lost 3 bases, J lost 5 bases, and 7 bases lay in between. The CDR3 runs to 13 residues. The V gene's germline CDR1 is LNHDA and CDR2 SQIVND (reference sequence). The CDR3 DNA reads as TGTGCCAGTAGTATCCGGGAAAATGAAAAACTGTTTCTT. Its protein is CASSIRENEKLFL.

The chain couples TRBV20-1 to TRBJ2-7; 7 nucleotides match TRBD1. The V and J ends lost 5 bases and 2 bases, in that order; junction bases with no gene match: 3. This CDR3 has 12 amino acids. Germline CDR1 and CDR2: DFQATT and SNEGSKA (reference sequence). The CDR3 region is CSARQGPYEQYF. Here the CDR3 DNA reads TGCAGTGCTCGACAGGGTCCCTACGAGCAGTACTTC.

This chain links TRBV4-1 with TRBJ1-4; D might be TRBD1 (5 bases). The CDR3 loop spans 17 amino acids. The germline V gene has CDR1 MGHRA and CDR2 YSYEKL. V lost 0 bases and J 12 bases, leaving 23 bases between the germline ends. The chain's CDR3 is CASSQEIGGAFREELFF. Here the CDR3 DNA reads TGCGCCAGCAGCCAAGAGATCGGTGGGGCATTCCGGGAGGAACTGTTTTTT.

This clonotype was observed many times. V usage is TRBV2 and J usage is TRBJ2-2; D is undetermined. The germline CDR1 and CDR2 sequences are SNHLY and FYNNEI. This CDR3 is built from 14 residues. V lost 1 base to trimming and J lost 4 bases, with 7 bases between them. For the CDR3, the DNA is TGTGCCAGCAGTGAAGGAGGAACCACCGGGGAGCTGTTTTTT. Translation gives CASSEGGTTGELFF.

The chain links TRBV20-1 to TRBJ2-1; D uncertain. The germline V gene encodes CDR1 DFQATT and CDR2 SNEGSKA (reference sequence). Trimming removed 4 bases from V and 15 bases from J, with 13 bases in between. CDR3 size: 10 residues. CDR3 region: CSATGPPSFF. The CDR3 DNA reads TGCAGTGCTACCGGACCTCCCTCGTTCTTC.